This T cell receptor (beta chain) is drawn from a study of Ad26.COV2.S vaccination and SARS-CoV-2 variants. CDR1 is LNHDA, CDR2 SQIVND, per germline (reference sequence). The V gene lost 3 bases and the J gene lost 0 bases, with 12 bases spanning the gap. This CDR3 spans 16 amino acids. Treatment specified: 15 to 20 received Ad26.COV2.S at low or high dose, single or two shots; 5 received placebo; per-sample allocation not given. Day 63 after the first injection of vaccine or placebo was the sampling time. Sequencing was performed with immunoSEQ multiplex PCR; in TCRdb, only in-frame clones are kept and a portion is missing. The sample yields 510,000 or so clones, roughly 89% seen once. The sample holds one count of this clone.

This chain links TRBV19 with TRBJ2-1; D remains unclear. The sample was peripheral blood, taken in a trial of Ad26.COV2.S vaccine versus placebo. This clonotype originated in a person between 18 and 65 years old who received the Ad26.COV2.S COVID-19 vaccine or a placebo. This chain's CDR3 is CASSIIGSTSYNEQFF. The CDR3 bases are TGTGCCAGTAGTATTATCGGCTCGACCTCCTACAATGAGCAGTTCTTC.